This T cell receptor (beta chain) was obtained from a study of cytomegalovirus exposure and HLA in healthy donors. Study information: According to later analysis, the same platform produced the 100 to 150 validation and over 600 first-cohort repertoires.

The table came from immunoSEQ multiplex PCR; TCRdb's copy has only in-frame clones and leaves some out. Of about 310,000 clones detected, 88% appear once; the ten largest clones hold over 0.9%. The ends lost 6 bases at V and 3 bases at J; junction bases unmatched: 13. The CDR3 spans 17 residues. Germline loops: CDR1 SNHLY, CDR2 FYNNEI. Study findings and constraints: First-cohort TCR clusters were later found to tend to co-occur in the roughly 130 validation repertoires. Cytomegalovirus association was assigned to some 160 TCR beta chains.

A word on this clone: Its target is not known.

This clonotype originated in a man aged 30-40 years in good health and CMV-seronegative. This sequence joins TRBV2 and TRBJ2-2; 7 nucleotides agree with TRBD1. The source material was PBMCs. The CDR3 DNA reads TGTGCCAGCAGCGCTCCCTTTACAGGGGTGGACACCGGGGAGCTGTTTTTT. It yields the protein CASSAPFTGVDTGELFF.